The clone carrying this T cell receptor (beta chain) has only a few counts. Its antigen remains unknown. This entry is derived from a study of T cell repertoires in cytomegalovirus infection. Background on the study: Recently identified HLA-C-restricted CMV epitopes and well-studied HLA-B-restricted CMV epitopes were used by the study.

Study-level results: HLA-C-restricted CMV clonotypes gave the most frequent clonotype in two of eight donors.

MiXCR, run by TCRdb on the reads, gives a single entry per CDR3 protein. This sample carries under 500,000 distinct CDR3 sequences, roughly 43% of them seen once, and the ten largest clones take around 45%. Germline V gene sequence: CDR1 LNHDA, CDR2 SQIVND (reference sequence). Losses at the gene ends were 4 bases for V and 2 bases for J; bases not matched to a gene: 5. The CDR3 spans 18 residues. Source: cultured PBMCs, taken from culture after CMV antigen stimulation. The source of this sequence is a human donor in good health (CMV status not recorded). Some clones in this sample may be carry-over from other donors' samples. The V gene is TRBV19, the J gene TRBJ2-1, with TRBD2 matching over 16 bases. The CDR3 loop reads CASSTRGLAGGPYNEQFF. The DNA for the CDR3 is TGTGCCAGTAGTACAAGGGGACTAGCGGGAGGGCCCTACAATGAGCAGTTCTTC.